The next 5 T cell receptor beta chains were all read from a single sample in a study of identical twins. TCRdb used MiXCR to reprocess the 5' RACE reads, holding one entry per CDR3 protein. Among some 690,000 distinct CDR3 sequences, around 20% were seen once, and the ten largest hold roughly 4%. The same data also went into a second study, on T cells expressing NK-cell markers.

Sequencing was carried out using PBMCs. These receptors all come from a woman between 18 and 29 years old in good health.

The chain employs TRBV6-2 or TRBV6-3 and TRBJ2-1; D is possibly TRBD1 or TRBD2 (5 bases each). The CDR3 is 15 amino acids. V was trimmed by 4 bases and J by 5 bases, leaving 15 bases between them. Germline-derived CDR1 and CDR2 are MNHEY and SVGEGT. This CDR3 reads CASSSENRDDNEQFF. The CDR3 DNA is TGTGCCAGCAGTTCGGAAAACCGGGACGACAATGAGCAGTTCTTC.

The CDR3 sequence is CASSLLAAERTEAFF. As DNA, the CDR3 is TGTGCCAGCAGCTTATTGGCGGCGGAGCGCACTGAAGCTTTCTTT. The genes are TRBV7-6 and TRBJ1-1; no reliable D call. With 2 bases removed from V and 4 bases from J, the gap between germline ends came to 14 bases. Germline CDR1 reads SGHVS; CDR2 reads FNYEAQ. This CDR3 has 15 amino acids.

The count of this clonotype is one. The genes are TRBV6-2 or TRBV6-3 and TRBJ2-2, with 13 bases fitting TRBD2. The trim removed 11 bases at V and 7 bases at J, leaving 7 bases unmatched. The CDR3 spans 14 residues. Germline loops: CDR1 MNHEY, CDR2 SVGEGT. CDR3 sequence (DNA): TGTGCCGCCAGGACTAGCGGGAGAGTCGGGGAGCTGTTTTTT. The encoded protein is CAARTSGRVGELFF.

J is TRBJ1-1 and V is TRBV19; D not certain. Trimming stripped 8 bases from V and 1 base from J, with 14 bases between. Germline values: CDR1 LNHDA, CDR2 SQIVND (reference sequence). CDR3 size: 14 residues. Here the CDR3 reads CASCGGMQNTEAFF. Written as DNA, the CDR3 is TGTGCCAGTTGTGGTGGGATGCAGAACACTGAAGCTTTCTTT. Combining the CDR3 with reference TRBV19 and TRBJ1-1 gives the whole variable domain DGGITQSPKYLFRKEGQNVTLSCEQNLNHDAMYWYRQDPGQGLRLIYYSQIVNDFQKGDIAEGYSVSREKKESFPLTVTSAQKNPTAFYLCASCGGMQNTEAFFGQGTRLTVV.

This clonotype was seen only a few times. This chain joins TRBV11-2 and TRBJ1-1; D remains unclear. Trimming shortened V by 5 bases and J by 6 bases, and 16 bases separated the two germline ends. In germline, CDR1 is SGHAT, CDR2 FQNNGV. The CDR3 has 14 amino acids. CDR3 in DNA: TGTGCCAGCAGCCCCCACACCCAGATCGCTGAAGCTTTCTTT. Its translation is CASSPHTQIAEAFF.